Here is one T cell receptor beta chain with its context. Some clones are missing from TCRdb's copy, which holds only in-frame ones; the method was immunoSEQ multiplex PCR. The sample records about 59,000 clones, around 90% being singletons. The data belong to a study of T cell changes during pregnancy in multiple sclerosis. The sequenced sample was peripheral blood, obtained in the third trimester of pregnancy. The receptor was isolated from a female donor in good health, enrolled as a control in a pregnancy study.

The CDR3 nucleotides read TGTGCCAGCAGTCCAGTTCCCCTAGGAGAGCAGTACTTC. It yields the protein CASSPVPLGEQYF. The chain combines TRBV27 with TRBJ2-7; D is unresolved. Germline loops: CDR1 MNHEY, CDR2 SMNVEV (reference sequence). The CDR3 loop spans 13 amino acids. V lost 5 bases to trimming and J lost 7 bases, with 15 bases between them.